The source of this T cell receptor beta chain is a study of human T cells and chemical hapten exposure. Study-wide context: TCR yields per sample varied, mainly owing to small pooled library volume differences.

What the library attached to individual cDNA molecules were unique molecular identifiers. Authors' data handling: Per sample, the median was approximately 100,000 TCRs, with values from around 25,000 to 690,000. TCRdb independently ran MiXCR on the 5' RACE reads; one entry per CDR3 protein. The V and J calls were not made by the authors but by TCRdb's processing. The data show about 81,000 distinct CDR3 sequences, with approximately 7.7% seen just once and 2% to 2.5% held by the top ten. The authors' total RNA extraction used unfractionated whole blood. Regarding the study as a whole: With regard to DPC sensitization, TCRs above 1 in 1000 frequency did not change.

V lost 1 base to trimming and J lost 0 bases, with 15 bases between them. The germline CDR1 and CDR2 sequences are SGHAT and FQNNGV. This CDR3 is built from 17 residues. About this clonotype: Its antigen is unknown. Since a much larger clone is just one base distant, this may be a read error.

The sequence came from a male donor in good health. J is TRBJ2-5 and V is TRBV11-2, with D possibly being TRBD1 (6 bases). CDR3: CASSLAAGTPHQETQYF. CDR3 DNA sequence: TGTGCCAGCAGCTTAGCAGCCGGGACACCCCACCAAGAGACCCAGTACTTC. Combining the CDR3 with reference TRBV11-2 and TRBJ2-5 gives the whole variable domain EAGVAQSPRYKIIEKRQSVAFWCNPISGHATLYWYQQILGQGPKLLIQFQNNGVVDDSQLPKDRFSAERLKGVDSTLKIQPAKLEDSAVYLCASSLAAGTPHQETQYFGPGTRLLVL.